These 18 T cell receptor beta chains were sequenced from one sample in a study of T cells in narcolepsy. Produced via immunoSEQ multiplex PCR; TCRdb's table is partial and in-frame only. The sample comprises around 18,000 clones, approximately 72% of which are singletons, and 11% to 15% rests with the top ten. Input material: CD45RA- memory CD8+ T cells from PBMCs. The receptors come from a human donor with narcolepsy.

The chain has TRBV6-6 and TRBJ2-3; D is unclear. The CDR3 consists of 15 residues. V lost 6 bases and J 4 bases, leaving 17 bases between the germline ends. Germline V gene sequence: CDR1 MNHNY, CDR2 SVGAGI (reference sequence). The CDR3 nucleotides are TGTGCCAGCAGGCTCAGTGAGTTTGATGCAGATACGCAGTATTTT. Translating gives CASRLSEFDADTQYF.

This clone has more than one count but fewer than ten. This sequence joins TRBV4-2 and TRBJ2-7, with 9 positions matching TRBD1. The CDR3 has 15 residues. V lost 5 bases to trimming and J lost 4 bases; unmatched junction nucleotides: 9. CDR1 is LGHNA and CDR2 is YNFKEQ in the germline V gene. The CDR3, as DNA: TGTGCCAGCAGCTTCACCGGGACAGGGATGTACGAGCAGTACTTC. Translated: CASSFTGTGMYEQYF.

The V gene is TRBV4-1, the J gene TRBJ1-1; the D gene is possibly TRBD1 (5 bases). Trimming pared 4 bases from V and 1 base from J, leaving 13 bases between. The CDR3 loop spans 15 amino acids. CDR1 and CDR2 from the germline V gene are MGHRA and YSYEKL. CDR3 in amino acids: CASSPRGAGNTEAFF. CDR3 DNA sequence: TGCGCCAGCAGCCCAAGAGGGGCAGGGAACACTGAAGCTTTCTTT.

In DNA form, the CDR3 reads TGTGCCAGCAGCTTTGGACTAGCGGGAGTTGTAGCTGATACGCAGTATTTT. Protein sequence: CASSFGLAGVVADTQYF. The V call is TRBV5-6, the J call TRBJ2-3; the match to TRBD2 covers 13 bases. The CDR3 sequence is 17 residues long. With V trimmed by 2 bases and J by 6 bases, 9 bases remained unmatched. From germline, CDR1 is SGHDT and CDR2 YYEEEE.

Points on this clone: One end of the junction varies from germline; a read error may be responsible. The CDR3 coding sequence is TGCAGCGTGGAAGGGAGTCTCCTCAATGAGCAGTTCTTC. The encoded protein is CSVEGSLLNEQFF. The genes are TRBV29-1 and TRBJ2-1, with a weak D call TRBD2 (5 bases). The length of the CDR3 is 13 residues. Germline lookup yields CDR1 SQVTM and CDR2 ANQGSEA.

The chain joins TRBV10-3 to TRBJ1-4; D is uncertain. V lost 0 bases to trimming and J lost 7 bases, with 12 bases between them. CDR3 size: 15 residues. CDR1 and CDR2 (germline): ENHRY, SYGVKD. CDR3 sequence (DNA): TGTGCCATCAGTGAGTCGTTTCGGGGTCGTGAAAAACTGTTTTTT. Translating gives CAISESFRGREKLFF.

This chain joins TRBV2 and TRBJ1-1, with D possibly matching TRBD1 (5 bases). V was cut by 0 bases and J by 6 bases, with 14 bases left in between. The CDR3 has 15 residues. Germline lookup yields CDR1 SNHLY and CDR2 FYNNEI. The CDR3 sequence: CASSEALGGYPEAFF. In DNA, the CDR3 is TGTGCCAGCAGTGAAGCGCTTGGGGGATACCCTGAAGCTTTCTTT.

The CDR3 reads CASSQDARGAEAFF. The DNA for the CDR3 is TGCGCCAGCAGCCAAGATGCCAGGGGAGCAGAAGCTTTCTTT. The rearrangement links TRBV4-1 to TRBJ1-1, with D possibly matching TRBD1 (6 bases). The length of the CDR3 is 14 residues. Germline V gene data show CDR1 as MGHRA and CDR2 as YSYEKL. Trimming left V 0 bases short and J 8 bases short, with 13 bases between.

The chain links TRBV9 to TRBJ2-5; D may be TRBD1 or TRBD2 (6 bases each). Germline CDR1 is SGDLS and CDR2 is YYNGEE. With 0 bases removed from V and 4 bases from J, the gap between germline ends came to 16 bases. The CDR3 covers 16 residues. CDR3 DNA sequence: TGTGCCAGCAGCGTAGCAGGGGCCCGGGGGCGAGAGACCCAGTACTTC. As protein: CASSVAGARGRETQYF.

The chain has TRBV9 and TRBJ2-3, with a weak D call TRBD2 (7 bases). The CDR3 has 15 residues. Trimming pared 1 base from V and 3 bases from J, leaving 12 bases between. Germline assignment: CDR1 SGDLS and CDR2 YYNGEE. The DNA for the CDR3 is TGTGCCAGCAGCGTATGGCGGGGGCCAACAGATACGCAGTATTTT. This codes for CASSVWRGPTDTQYF.

J is TRBJ2-1 and V is TRBV7-9, with D tentatively TRBD2 (5 bases). CDR3 length equals 19 residues. The ends were cut back, 5 bases at V and 2 bases at J, with 25 bases in the middle. CDR1 and CDR2 from the germline V gene are SEHNR and FQNEAQ (reference sequence). CDR3 in amino acids: CASSPPGSWMVATYNEQFF. Written as DNA, the CDR3 is TGTGCCAGCAGCCCACCGGGGAGTTGGATGGTGGCGACCTACAATGAGCAGTTCTTC.

As to this clone: Different DNA sequences within this sample yield the same CDR3. The chain couples TRBV6-5 to TRBJ2-5; 9 nucleotides line up with TRBD2. V lost 0 bases to trimming and J lost 2 bases; unmatched junction nucleotides: 4. The CDR3 totals 16 residues. From germline, CDR1 is MNHEY and CDR2 SVGAGI. For the CDR3, the DNA is TGTGCCAGCAGTTACTCGGGCGGGGGGGCTCAAGAGACCCAGTACTTC. Its protein product is CASSYSGGGAQETQYF.

The chain uses TRBV9 and TRBJ1-2; 7 nucleotides agree with TRBD1. V shed 3 bases and J 6 bases; nucleotides not matched to a gene: 11. This CDR3 is 15 amino acids long. Germline V gene sequence: CDR1 SGDLS, CDR2 YYNGEE. The chain's CDR3 is CASSAHTGVRDGYTF. The CDR3 DNA reads as TGTGCCAGCAGCGCCCACACAGGGGTTCGGGATGGCTACACCTTC.

Here the CDR3 DNA reads TGTGCCAGCAGCCCCGCTTTATGGGGCCGGATGAACACTGAAGCTTTCTTT. Residues: CASSPALWGRMNTEAFF. The chain recombines TRBV7-8 with TRBJ1-1; D may be TRBD1 (5 bases). With 5 bases removed from V and 0 bases from J, the gap between germline ends came to 19 bases. Germline CDR1 SGHVS, CDR2 FQNEAQ. This CDR3 contains 17 residues.

The CDR3 here is CASSHTSGSYEQYF. CDR3 DNA sequence: TGTGCCAGCAGCCATACTAGCGGCTCCTACGAGCAGTACTTC. The rearrangement links TRBV7-9 to TRBJ2-7; 8 bases match TRBD2. Germline V gives CDR1 SEHNR, CDR2 FQNEAQ (reference sequence). This CDR3 spans 14 amino acids. V trimming: 5 bases; J trimming: 0 bases; junction bases outside the gene matches: 3.

V is TRBV2 and J is TRBJ1-5; a weak D match, TRBD1 (5 bases). Trimming took off 6 bases at V and 0 bases at J, with 21 bases between the two ends. Germline assignment: CDR1 SNHLY and CDR2 FYNNEI. This CDR3 comprises 18 residues. Here the CDR3 reads CASRWSTGDSNSNQPQHF. The CDR3 DNA follows: TGTGCCAGCAGGTGGTCTACCGGGGACTCAAATAGCAATCAGCCCCAGCATTTT.

The CDR3 sequence: CASSLAEGGFWEQYF. The CDR3 bases are TGCGCCAGCAGCTTGGCGGAGGGGGGTTTTTGGGAGCAGTACTTC. The V call is TRBV5-1, the J call TRBJ2-7; D tentatively reads TRBD1 or TRBD2 (6 bases each). The CDR3 length is 15 residues. CDR1 SGHRS and CDR2 YFSETQ come from the germline V gene. Deletions cut 0 bases from V and 7 bases from J, with 17 bases between.

The gene calls are TRBV14 and TRBJ2-7, with D hard to call. V lost 0 bases and J lost 4, with 7 bases in between. The CDR3 has 13 residues. Per the germline V gene, CDR1 is SGHDN and CDR2 is FVKESK. The CDR3 reads CASSQDRGYEQYF. The CDR3, as DNA: TGTGCCAGCAGCCAAGATCGTGGGTACGAGCAGTACTTC.